What follows are 5 T cell receptor beta chains derived from one specimen sequenced in a study of T cell changes during pregnancy in multiple sclerosis. TCRdb's copy holds only in-frame clones and misses some; the assay was immunoSEQ multiplex PCR. In the table there are around 100,000 clones, roughly 90% of which are singletons. The sequencing used peripheral blood, collected after pregnancy. The receptors here all came from a female donor with multiple sclerosis, enrolled in a pregnancy study.

The V call is TRBV7-2, the J call TRBJ1-2; 10 positions match TRBD1. Germline-derived CDR1 and CDR2 are SGHTA and FQGNSA. V lost 5 bases to trimming and J lost 9 bases; unmatched junction nucleotides: 6. CDR3 length: 13 residues. DNA of the CDR3: TGTGCCAGCAGCCCGGGACAGGGGCGAAGCTACACCTTC. The encoded protein is CASSPGQGRSYTF.

The CDR3 DNA reads TGTGCCAGCAGTTCATACAGGGGCGCAGAAGCTTTCTTT. It encodes CASSSYRGAEAFF. V usage is TRBV27 and J usage is TRBJ1-1; TRBD1 agrees at 7 bases. J gave up 8 bases and V 4 bases, and 7 bases lay outside the gene matches. The CDR3 has 13 residues. The germline gives CDR1 MNHEY, CDR2 SMNVEV (reference sequence).

V and J are TRBV6-6 and TRBJ1-2, with D unresolved. Germline CDR1 reads MNHNY; CDR2 reads SVGAGI (reference sequence). The CDR3 totals 9 residues. Trimming cost V 8 bases and J 9 bases, with 7 bases left between them. CDR3 nucleotides: TGTGCCAGCTCTCCTAGCTACACCTTC. Amino acids: CASSPSYTF.

The CDR3 sequence: CASSQQDNSPLHF. Written as DNA, the CDR3 is TGTGCCAGCAGCCAACAGGATAATTCACCCCTCCACTTT. J is TRBJ1-6 and V is TRBV14; the D is unclear. The V gene's germline CDR1 is SGHDN and CDR2 FVKESK. The CDR3 covers 13 residues. Trimming removed 2 bases at V and 5 bases at J, with 4 bases between. Variable domain in full (rest from reference TRBV14 and TRBJ1-6): EAGVTQFPSHSVIEKGQTVTLRCDPISGHDNLYWYRRVMGKEIKFLLHFVKESKQDESGMPNNRFLAERTGGTYSTLKVQPAELEDSGVYFCASSQQDNSPLHFGNGTRLTVT.

V gene TRBV2 combines with J gene TRBJ2-3, with D possibly matching TRBD2 (6 bases). Germline V gives CDR1 SNHLY, CDR2 FYNNEI. The CDR3 is made up of 14 amino acids. V lost 6 bases and J lost 0, with 10 bases in between. The CDR3 loop is CASRGAGSTDTQYF. DNA of the CDR3: TGTGCCAGCAGAGGTGCGGGGAGCACAGATACGCAGTATTTT.